This T cell receptor beta chain originates from a study of OX40 agonist ivuxolimab in advanced cancers. Germline V gene sequence: CDR1 MNHEY, CDR2 SMNVEV (reference sequence). V gave up 5 bases and J gave up 7 bases, with 18 bases separating them. The CDR3 is 15 amino acids. Using immunoSEQ multiplex PCR, the repertoire was profiled, and TCRdb retains in-frame clones only, with some absent. The profile shows some 30,000 clones, approximately 90% of them singletons. The receptor's source is an adult with an advanced solid tumor such as melanoma, head and neck, liver or kidney cancer. The sample consisted of CD4+ or CD8+ T cells sorted from blood, taken in a trial of the OX40 agonist ivuxolimab. The chain recombines TRBV27 with TRBJ2-1; D is possibly TRBD2 (6 bases). CDR3 residues: CASSPDGGSWNEQFF. CDR3 sequence (DNA): TGTGCCAGCAGTCCAGACGGGGGTTCTTGGAATGAGCAGTTCTTC.